The 29 T cell receptor beta chains below were found in one sample sequenced in a study of blood T cells in healthy people across ages. For the second PCR, which ran for about 6 to 12 cycles, a sample-barcoded 5' primer and a J-beta primer mix were used. TCRdb passed the 5' RACE reads through MiXCR, listing each CDR3 protein once. Of more than 1,000,000 distinct CDR3 sequences listed, about 23% were seen once; the top ten hold around 0.75%. These data also formed part of another study, on T cells of mothers and their children.

Sequenced: blood. Receptor source: a girl aged 2 to 10 in good health.

The chain combines TRBV20-1 with TRBJ2-5; D remains unclear. V lost 6 bases to trimming and J lost 1 base, with 21 bases between them. The CDR3 has 16 residues. Germline CDR1 reads DFQATT; CDR2 reads SNEGSKA (reference sequence). Written as DNA, the CDR3 is TGCAGTGCCACAGACCTTTTGGCGCGGACCCAAGAGACCCAGTACTTC. This gives the protein CSATDLLARTQETQYF.

To note about this clonotype: A read error is possible here, since a much larger clone lies one base away. The CDR3 ends on some other residue instead of the conserved phenylalanine or tryptophan, so this is likely a read error. This chain connects TRBV4-1 to TRBJ1-1; no definite D call. V lost 1 base to trimming and J lost 6 bases, with 3 bases between them. Germline V CDR1 and CDR2: MGHRA, YSYEKL. CDR3 size: 11 residues. The CDR3 region is CASSQGPEAFS. The CDR3, as DNA: TGCGCCAGCAGCCAAGGGCCTGAAGCTTTCTCT.

This clonotype turned up a few times. The CDR3 here is CSVEDTSNEQFF. The CDR3 DNA reads TGCAGCGTTGAAGACACCTCCAATGAGCAGTTCTTC. The genes are TRBV29-1 and TRBJ2-5; D uncertain. The DNA matches TRBJ2-1 better at its end, which makes the J call doubtful. The CDR3 spans 12 residues. Germline lookup yields CDR1 SQVTM and CDR2 ANQGSEA.

In its sample, this clonotype was seen a few times. The J gene is TRBJ2-5, the V gene TRBV28, with 9 positions matching TRBD2. CDR1 MDHEN and CDR2 SYDVKM come from the germline V gene. This CDR3 is built from 17 residues. The junction had 10 bases not matched to a gene; V was cut back by 4 bases and J by 1 base. CDR3 loop: CASSSPQGGRVQETQYF. The CDR3 DNA is TGTGCCAGCAGTTCCCCTCAGGGCGGGAGGGTCCAAGAGACCCAGTACTTC. Looking up the rest from reference TRBV28 and TRBJ2-5 gives the full variable domain: DVKVTQSSRYLVKRTGEKVFLECVQDMDHENMFWYRQDPGLGLRLIYFSYDVKMKEKGDIPEGYSVSREKKERFSLILESASTNQTSMYLCASSSPQGGRVQETQYFGPGTRLLVL.

The table lists this clonotype with many counts. The chain employs TRBV7-9 and TRBJ2-1; 10 bases are shared with TRBD2. The germline V gene has CDR1 SEHNR and CDR2 FQNEAQ (reference sequence). The CDR3 consists of 15 residues. V lost 3 bases, J lost 7 bases, and 6 bases stayed unmatched. CDR3 DNA sequence: TGTGCCAGCAGCTTCAGCGGGGGGGCAGGTAATGAGCAGTTCTTC. The encoded protein is CASSFSGGAGNEQFF.

J is TRBJ1-5 and V is TRBV28, with a possible D match to TRBD1 (6 bases). The CDR3 contains 19 residues. V lost 3 bases, J lost 2 bases, and 23 bases lay in between. Germline V gives CDR1 MDHEN, CDR2 SYDVKM. The CDR3 here is CASSFKGSTWGQGNQPQHF. CDR3 bases: TGTGCCAGCAGTTTTAAAGGTTCCACCTGGGGACAAGGCAATCAGCCCCAGCATTTT.

This clonotype was counted between two and nine times. This chain's CDR3 is CASSLVTGQGNSPLHF. The CDR3 DNA is TGCGCCAGCAGCTTGGTGACGGGACAGGGTAATTCACCCCTCCACTTT. This chain uses TRBV5-1 with TRBJ1-6, with TRBD1 matching over 9 bases. Looked up from germline, CDR1 is SGHRS and CDR2 is YFSETQ. Losses at the gene ends were 0 bases for V and 6 bases for J; bases not matched to a gene: 4. The CDR3 sequence is 16 residues long. The full variable domain, its missing parts supplied by reference TRBV5-1 and TRBJ1-6, is KAGVTQTPRYLIKTRGQQVTLSCSPISGHRSVSWYQQTPGQGLQFLFEYFSETQRNKGNFPGRFSGRQFSNSRSEMNVSTLELGDSALYLCASSLVTGQGNSPLHFGNGTRLTVT.

This clonotype was seen a handful of times. The chain has TRBV12-3 or TRBV12-4 and TRBJ2-7; 8 nucleotides align to TRBD1. Trimming removed 4 bases from V and 7 bases from J; junction bases left unmatched: 12. The CDR3 has 15 residues. This chain's CDR3 is CASSSRMDRAGEQYF. The CDR3 DNA follows: TGTGCCAGCAGTTCGAGGATGGACAGGGCTGGAGAGCAGTACTTC.

This clonotype was seen a handful of times. This rearrangement joins TRBV7-2 to TRBJ2-5; D is undetermined. The end of the DNA aligns better with TRBJ2-7, so the J call may be wrong. CDR1 and CDR2 (germline): SGHTA, FQGNSA. CDR3 size: 15 residues. This CDR3 reads CASSLAATANYEQYF. CDR3 nucleotides: TGTGCCAGCAGCTTAGCGGCGACTGCCAACTACGAGCAGTACTTC.

The chain has TRBV7-2 and TRBJ2-1; 11 nucleotides match TRBD2. Germline V gene sequence: CDR1 SGHTA, CDR2 FQGNSA. V lost 5 bases, J lost 4 bases, and 10 bases stayed unmatched. The CDR3 has 17 amino acids. The CDR3, as DNA: TGTGCCAGCAGCCCCAGGCCACTAGCGGGAGCGTACAATGAGCAGTTCTTC. This translates into CASSPRPLAGAYNEQFF. The full variable domain, rest sourced from reference TRBV7-2 and TRBJ2-1, is GAGVSQSPSNKVTEKGKDVELRCDPISGHTALYWYRQSLGQGLEFLIYFQGNSAPDKSGLPSDRFSAERTGGSVSTLTIQRTQQEDSAVYLCASSPRPLAGAYNEQFFGPGTRLTVL.

The gene calls are TRBV28 and TRBJ1-2, with TRBD1 as a possible D gene (5 bases). Germline loops: CDR1 MDHEN, CDR2 SYDVKM. Between the trimmed V and J ends, which lost 3 bases and 7 bases, there was a span of 15 bases. This CDR3 region has 14 residues. The CDR3 nucleotides read TGTGCCAGCAGTTTCACGGAGACAGTGGCTGGCTACACCTTC. Translation gives CASSFTETVAGYTF.

The rearrangement links TRBV28 to TRBJ2-1, with 7 bases aligning to TRBD2. Per germline, CDR1 MDHEN and CDR2 SYDVKM. J was trimmed by 8 bases and V by 4 bases; bases with no gene match: 5. The CDR3 totals 13 residues. CDR3 in amino acids: CASSWGGRDEQFF. CDR3 coding DNA: TGTGCCAGCAGTTGGGGAGGGAGAGATGAGCAGTTCTTC.

This clonotype was seen more than once but under ten times. J is TRBJ2-3 and V is TRBV20-1; 9 bases match TRBD2. The ends lost 1 base at V and 2 bases at J; junction bases unmatched: 4. The germline CDR1 and CDR2 sequences are DFQATT and SNEGSKA (reference sequence). CDR3 length: 15 amino acids. The CDR3 DNA sequence: TGCAGTGCTAGAGCCGGGACTAGCCACACAGATACGCAGTATTTT. Its translation: CSARAGTSHTDTQYF.

This clonotype turned up a few times. The chain links TRBV6-6 to TRBJ1-4; a possible D gene is TRBD1 (5 bases). Germline CDR1 MNHNY, CDR2 SVGAGI (reference sequence). The V end lost 5 bases, the J end lost 7 bases, and 20 bases lay between the germline ends. This CDR3 contains 16 residues. CDR3 protein: CASSAGRRSEGEKLFF. CDR3 DNA: TGTGCCAGCAGTGCGGGACGAAGGTCAGAAGGTGAAAAACTGTTTTTT.

The V gene is TRBV5-1, the J gene TRBJ2-1; weak D call: TRBD2 (7 bases). The CDR3 is 15 residues long. V was shortened by 1 base and J by 14 bases, with 22 bases between the two germline ends. Looked up from germline, CDR1 is SGHRS and CDR2 is YFSETQ. The DNA for the CDR3 is TGCGCCAGCAGCTTGTGGCGGGAGCAAAGGGGGAAGGAGTTCTTC. This encodes CASSLWREQRGKEFF.

In this sample, this clonotype turned up a few times. The CDR3 nucleotides read TGTGCCAGCAGCCGGGGTGAGAGCATCTATGGCTACACCTTC. Its protein is CASSRGESIYGYTF. This chain links TRBV7-9 with TRBJ1-2, with D unclear. The CDR3 has 14 amino acids. V gave up 5 bases and J gave up 4 bases, with 14 bases separating them. Germline values: CDR1 SEHNR, CDR2 FQNEAQ (reference sequence).

This clonotype occurred a few times. The chain employs TRBV7-2 and TRBJ2-5; TRBD1 might be the D (6 bases). The J call may be faulty, since TRBJ2-7 better matches the DNA end. The CDR3 length is 16 residues. From germline, CDR1 is SGHTA and CDR2 FQGNSA. In nucleotides, the CDR3 is TGTGCCAGCAGCTTAGCGAGGGCGGGCGCAGGGGACGAGCAGTACTTC. This codes for CASSLARAGAGDEQYF.

The V call is TRBV7-3, the J call TRBJ2-1, with TRBD2 matching 12 bases. The CDR3 totals 15 residues. Looked up from germline, CDR1 is SGHTA and CDR2 is FQGTGA. After removal of 5 bases from V and 8 bases from J, the junction contained 7 bases not matched to a gene. The CDR3 is CASSPGLAGSDEQFF. The CDR3 DNA reads TGTGCCAGCAGCCCCGGACTAGCGGGGTCCGATGAGCAGTTCTTC.

The table lists this clonotype with a few counts. The V call is TRBV9, the J call TRBJ2-7; 9 bases map to TRBD1. The CDR3 spans 20 residues. CDR1 and CDR2 from the germline V gene are SGDLS and YYNGEE. The ends lost 3 bases at V and 5 bases at J; junction bases unmatched: 24. CDR3 region: CASSAGASGQGWSLGNEQYF. DNA for the CDR3: TGTGCCAGCAGCGCCGGGGCTTCGGGACAGGGTTGGTCTTTAGGGAACGAGCAGTACTTC.

V usage is TRBV7-9 and J usage is TRBJ1-1, with D uncertain. In germline, CDR1 is SEHNR, CDR2 FQNEAQ (reference sequence). V lost 5 bases, J lost 0 bases, and 19 bases lay in between. The CDR3 runs 17 residues. This CDR3 reads CASSDRLLRYVNTEAFF. The DNA for the CDR3 is TGTGCCAGCAGCGACCGACTCTTACGGTACGTGAACACTGAAGCTTTCTTT.

This clonotype was found a few times. This sequence joins TRBV21-1 and TRBJ2-5; TRBD1, the table's D call, was not compared with the DNA. TRBV21-1 is classified as a pseudogene. The CDR3 runs 14 residues. The CDR3 loop reads CASSNGPHQETQYF. CDR3 coding DNA: TGTGCCAGCAGCAACGGCCCCCACCAAGAGACCCAGTACTTC.

CDR3: CSALLPGPEAFF. In DNA form, the CDR3 reads TGCAGTGCTCTACTACCGGGGCCAGAAGCTTTCTTT. This sequence joins TRBV20-1 and TRBJ1-1, with D possibly TRBD1 on 5 matching bases. Trimming took 5 bases from V and 8 from J, leaving 15 bases between them. The CDR3 extends over 12 amino acids. Germline V CDR1 and CDR2: DFQATT, SNEGSKA (reference sequence).

The gene calls are TRBV20-1 and TRBJ1-2; D might be TRBD1 (6 bases). Per the germline V gene, CDR1 is DFQATT and CDR2 is SNEGSKA (reference sequence). This CDR3 contains 15 residues. V was clipped by 5 bases and J by 7 bases, with 23 bases between them. CDR3 bases: TGCAGTGCTGACTCTGGGTCTCCAGGGGCCTTTGGCTACACCTTC. Translating it yields CSADSGSPGAFGYTF.

This clonotype was seen more than once but under ten times. V and J are TRBV29-1 and TRBJ2-6, with a weak D call TRBD1 (5 bases). The germline V gene has CDR1 SQVTM and CDR2 ANQGSEA. Deletions cut 6 bases from V and 0 bases from J, with 12 bases between. CDR3 size: 15 residues. As DNA, the CDR3 is TGCAGCGTCAAGGCAGGGAACTCTGGGGCCAACGTCCTGACTTTC. This encodes CSVKAGNSGANVLTF.

The chain employs TRBV5-1 and TRBJ2-1; tentative D call: TRBD2 (6 bases). The CDR3 spans 15 residues. Germline V CDR1 and CDR2: SGHRS, YFSETQ. With 0 bases removed from V and 10 bases from J, the gap between germline ends came to 17 bases. CDR3 amino acids: CASSLAESEGREQFF. The CDR3 region has the DNA TGCGCCAGCAGCTTGGCCGAATCGGAGGGGAGGGAGCAGTTCTTC.

This chain links TRBV29-1 with TRBJ1-1, with TRBD1 matching over 11 bases. There are 14 residues in the CDR3. Per germline, CDR1 SQVTM and CDR2 ANQGSEA. Unmatched junction bases numbered 11, after V lost 7 bases and J lost 7 bases. CDR3 nucleotide sequence: TGCAGCGCTAACCCCCCTGGGACAGGGGGTGAAGCTTTCTTT. Its translation: CSANPPGTGGEAFF.

The table lists this clonotype with a few counts. The chain links TRBV20-1 to TRBJ2-5; 8 bases map to TRBD1. The CDR3 spans 17 residues. V trimming: 1 base; J trimming: 4 bases; junction bases outside the gene matches: 14. The germline gives CDR1 DFQATT, CDR2 SNEGSKA (reference sequence). The CDR3: CSARALFPDRGGETQYF. Written as DNA, the CDR3 is TGCAGTGCTAGAGCCCTATTCCCCGACAGGGGAGGAGAGACCCAGTACTTC.

J is TRBJ2-5 and V is TRBV4-3; D assignment may be TRBD1 or TRBD2 (5 bases each). The length of the CDR3 is 17 residues. From germline, CDR1 is LGHNA and CDR2 YSLEER. V was trimmed by 3 bases and J by 4 bases, leaving 21 bases between them. As DNA, the CDR3 is TGCGCCAGCAGCCACGATGGTGGGGACCATGTAAGAGAGACCCAGTACTTC. Residues: CASSHDGGDHVRETQYF.

The rearrangement links TRBV4-2 to TRBJ2-7; 13 nucleotides align to TRBD2. The junction had 10 bases not matched to a gene; V was cut back by 3 bases and J by 2 bases. The CDR3 is 18 residues long. Germline V gene lookup returns CDR1 LGHNA and CDR2 YNFKEQ. CDR3 region: CASSQVTKGLAGPYEQYF. The CDR3 bases are TGTGCCAGCAGCCAGGTCACGAAGGGACTAGCGGGGCCCTACGAGCAGTACTTC.